These 13 T cell receptor beta chains originate from one sample sequenced in a study of Ad26.COV2.S vaccination and SARS-CoV-2 variants. Treatment indicated: about 20 received Ad26.COV2.S at low or high dose, single or two shots; roughly 5 received placebo; per-sample allocation not given. Sample collection was performed on day 63 after the first vaccine or placebo injection. The repertoire was sequenced with immunoSEQ multiplex PCR; TCRdb's copy has only in-frame clones and lacks some. The profile covers about 350,000 clones, with 88% appearing a single time and 6.4% taken by the ten largest. Sequencing used peripheral blood, obtained in a trial of Ad26.COV2.S vaccine versus placebo. The receptors derive from a person between 18 and 65 years old who received the Ad26.COV2.S COVID-19 vaccine or a placebo.

The chain couples TRBV7-9 to TRBJ2-5; TRBD1 agrees at 8 bases. CDR3 length equals 18 residues. The germline gives CDR1 SEHNR, CDR2 FQNEAQ (reference sequence). The V gene end was trimmed by 3 bases and the J gene end by 0 bases; junction bases not matched to a gene: 12. CDR3 sequence: CASSFRTEDRDNQETQYF. CDR3 nucleotides: TGTGCCAGCAGCTTCCGGACGGAGGACAGGGACAACCAAGAGACCCAGTACTTC.

This clone appeared a single time. The rearrangement uses TRBV5-1 and TRBJ1-2; D may be TRBD1 (6 bases). Trimming left V 0 bases short and J 8 bases short, with 17 bases between. Per germline, CDR1 SGHRS and CDR2 YFSETQ. The CDR3 runs to 15 residues. The CDR3 reads CASSLVGRGRSGYTF. The CDR3 bases are TGCGCCAGCAGCTTGGTTGGCAGGGGTAGGTCGGGCTACACCTTC.

Here the CDR3 DNA reads TGTGCCAGCAGCTTATCTACGAACACAGATACGCAGTATTTT. It codes for CASSLSTNTDTQYF. V is TRBV7-9 and J is TRBJ2-3; D remains ambiguous. The V and J ends lost 2 bases and 2 bases respectively, with 8 bases between them. Germline V gene lookup returns CDR1 SEHNR and CDR2 FQNEAQ (reference sequence). This CDR3 region has 14 residues.

In this sample, this clone turned up once. The V and J genes are TRBV28 and TRBJ1-1, with unresolved D. Germline lookup yields CDR1 MDHEN and CDR2 SYDVKM. The CDR3 totals 14 residues. The V end lost 5 bases, the J end lost 1 base, and 11 bases lay between the germline ends. The CDR3 protein is CASSLQPGNTEAFF. The CDR3 nucleotides read TGTGCCAGCAGTCTTCAACCAGGGAACACTGAAGCTTTCTTT. Full variable domain (remainder filled in from reference TRBV28 and TRBJ1-1): DVKVTQSSRYLVKRTGEKVFLECVQDMDHENMFWYRQDPGLGLRLIYFSYDVKMKEKGDIPEGYSVSREKKERFSLILESASTNQTSMYLCASSLQPGNTEAFFGQGTRLTVV.

The chain employs TRBV27 and TRBJ2-7, with 12 bases that match TRBD2. Unmatched junction bases numbered 20, after V lost 5 bases and J lost 6 bases. The CDR3 runs to 19 residues. Germline CDR1 reads MNHEY; CDR2 reads SMNVEV (reference sequence). CDR3 in amino acids: CASSGPTSGRLPELSEQYF. DNA of the CDR3: TGTGCCAGCAGTGGCCCCACTAGCGGGAGGTTACCGGAATTGAGCGAGCAGTACTTC.

This clone has just one count. The chain combines TRBV27 with TRBJ2-7; 14 bases align to TRBD2. This CDR3 is built from 15 residues. The V and J ends lost 6 bases and 9 bases, in that order; junction bases with no gene match: 10. In germline, CDR1 is MNHEY, CDR2 SMNVEV (reference sequence). The DNA for the CDR3 is TGTGCCAGCAGGGGACTAGCGGGGGAGTATGCGCGGCAGTACTTC. Its protein is CASRGLAGEYARQYF.

The J gene is TRBJ2-5, the V gene TRBV29-1, with D hard to call. Germline CDR1 SQVTM, CDR2 ANQGSEA. Trimming removed 5 bases from V and 2 bases from J, with 15 bases in between. This CDR3 contains 14 residues. In DNA form, the CDR3 reads TGCAGCGTTAAATTGGATGGGCAACAAGAGACCCAGTACTTC. Residues: CSVKLDGQQETQYF.

The rearrangement uses TRBV10-3 and TRBJ1-1, with D possibly matching TRBD1 (5 bases). From germline, CDR1 is ENHRY and CDR2 SYGVKD. The CDR3 has 20 residues. Trimming cost V 0 bases and J 5 bases, with 28 bases left between them. The DNA of the CDR3 is TGTGCCATCAGTGAGTCGGCATTAGTGGGGGATTATGGTAGAGGTACTGAAGCTTTCTTT. Its protein is CAISESALVGDYGRGTEAFF.

The chain joins TRBV18 to TRBJ2-3; D unresolved. The germline CDR1 and CDR2 sequences are KGHSH and LQKENI. There are 17 residues in the CDR3. The ends were cut back, 1 base at V and 0 bases at J, with 14 bases in the middle. The DNA for the CDR3 is TGTGCCAGCTCACCACTTTCAGGAACCACTAGCACAGATACGCAGTATTTT. Its protein product is CASSPLSGTTSTDTQYF.

The rearrangement uses TRBV5-4 and TRBJ2-3; no definite D call. CDR1 and CDR2 from the germline V gene are SGHNT and YYREEE (reference sequence). The CDR3 length is 16 residues. The germline V and J ends were trimmed by 2 bases and 2 bases, with 15 bases remaining between them. CDR3 DNA: TGTGCCAGCAGCTTTTCCAGACGACTCGACACAGATACGCAGTATTTT. Translating it yields CASSFSRRLDTDTQYF. The full variable domain, rest sourced from reference TRBV5-4 and TRBJ2-3, is ETGVTQSPTHLIKTRGQQVTLRCSSQSGHNTVSWYQQALGQGPQFIFQYYREEENGRGNFPPRFSGLQFPNYSSELNVNALELDDSALYLCASSFSRRLDTDTQYFGPGTRLTVL.

The chain links TRBV11-2 to TRBJ1-4, with 7 bases identical to TRBD1. Germline V gene lookup returns CDR1 SGHAT and CDR2 FQNNGV. The CDR3 covers 14 residues. Trimming cost V 6 bases and J 7 bases; bases outside gene matches: 8. CDR3 in DNA: TGTGCCAGCAGTCGGACAGGCTCTAGTGAAAAACTGTTTTTT. This codes for CASSRTGSSEKLFF.

The V call is TRBV6-1, the J call TRBJ2-7; the match to TRBD1 covers 10 bases. Trimming took 2 bases from V and 6 from J; bases not matched to a gene: 13. The CDR3 consists of 17 residues. Germline V gene sequence: CDR1 MNHNS, CDR2 SASEGT. The CDR3: CASSEYPGWDRGGEQYF. CDR3 DNA: TGTGCCAGCAGTGAATATCCGGGTTGGGACAGGGGAGGCGAGCAGTACTTC.

The chain uses TRBV18 and TRBJ1-3, with D perhaps TRBD1 (5 bases). V gave up 4 bases and J gave up 0 bases, with 16 bases separating them. CDR3 length: 17 amino acids. Germline V gives CDR1 KGHSH, CDR2 LQKENI. This CDR3 is CASSQLFQGTSGNTIYF. CDR3 DNA sequence: TGTGCCAGCTCACAGCTGTTTCAGGGAACCTCTGGAAACACCATATATTTT.